Below are 3 T cell receptor beta chains sequenced from a single sample in a study of T cells expressing NK-cell markers. Using the 5' RACE reads, TCRdb records one entry per CDR3 protein without DNA. This sample contains roughly 300,000 distinct CDR3 sequences. Sequenced: blood T cells: a sorted CD56 or NKG2C T cell subset, CD4+ or CD8+ T cells, or bulk PBMC T cells (not recorded which). These receptors originate from a woman between 18 and 70 years old in good health.

The chain links TRBV12-3 or TRBV12-4 to TRBJ2-3; TCRdb lists TRBD2, though no DNA is available to test this call. This CDR3 is 20 amino acids long. The CDR3 spells CASCFRRMYTGGPRTDTQYF.

V usage is TRBV20-1 and J usage is TRBJ2-5; the TCRdb D gene call, TRBD1, has no DNA to confirm it. Germline assignment: CDR1 DFQATT and CDR2 SNEGSKA (reference sequence). CDR3 size: 13 residues. CDR3 sequence reads: CSAKRTGQETQYF.

The V and J genes are TRBV18 and TRBJ1-6; TCRdb proposes TRBD1, but this gene call is untestable without DNA. From germline, CDR1 is KGHSH and CDR2 LQKENI. CDR3 length: 18 amino acids. CDR3 protein: CASSLFDGQGQINSPLHF.